The 27 T cell receptor beta chains listed next were all sequenced from one sample in a study of beta chain features in type 1 diabetes. What was sequenced were expressed TCRB transcripts, since all of the isolated RNA had been reverse transcribed. Produced via immunoSEQ multiplex PCR; TCRdb's table is partial and in-frame only. The data contain about 340,000 clones, around 8% of them singletons. The specimen sequenced was central memory CD4+ T cells from blood. These receptors came from a woman aged 18-35 years in good health.

V is TRBV7-2 and J is TRBJ1-3, with D perhaps matching TRBD1 (6 bases). CDR3 length: 14 residues. Germline values: CDR1 SGHTA, CDR2 FQGNSA. V lost 1 base and J lost 2, with 6 bases in between. CDR3 region: CASSLGTAGNTIYF. CDR3 in DNA: TGTGCCAGCAGCTTAGGGACAGCTGGAAACACCATATATTTT.

In its sample, this clone was seen a few times. The chain couples TRBV5-1 to TRBJ1-1; D is ambiguous. The CDR3 contains 14 residues. Germline V gene lookup returns CDR1 SGHRS and CDR2 YFSETQ. Between the trimmed V and J ends, which lost 2 bases and 4 bases, there was a span of 12 bases. DNA of the CDR3: TGCGCCAGCAGCTTCGAAGGCCTGGGCACTGAAGCTTTCTTT. This sequence encodes CASSFEGLGTEAFF. Complete variable domain (other parts from reference TRBV5-1 and TRBJ1-1): KAGVTQTPRYLIKTRGQQVTLSCSPISGHRSVSWYQQTPGQGLQFLFEYFSETQRNKGNFPGRFSGRQFSNSRSEMNVSTLELGDSALYLCASSFEGLGTEAFFGQGTRLTVV.

The chain uses TRBV6-6 and TRBJ2-2; D ambiguous. The CDR3 length is 14 residues. Trimming removed 3 bases from V and 7 bases from J, with 12 bases in between. Germline CDR1 and CDR2: MNHNY and SVGAGI (reference sequence). CDR3 nucleotides: TGTGCCAGCAGTTATCAAGTCCCTGGCGGGGAGCTGTTTTTT. Translation gives CASSYQVPGGELFF.

J is TRBJ1-5 and V is TRBV28, with D maybe TRBD1 (5 bases). Trimming removed 5 bases at V and 2 bases at J, with 13 bases between. The CDR3 covers 15 residues. From germline, CDR1 is MDHEN and CDR2 SYDVKM. The CDR3, as DNA: TGTGCCAGCAGTCCCCAGGGAAGGCGCAATCAGCCCCAGCATTTT. This encodes CASSPQGRRNQPQHF.

This clone occurred a few times. The genes are TRBV7-8 and TRBJ2-5; the match to TRBD1 covers 8 bases. In germline, CDR1 is SGHVS, CDR2 FQNEAQ. This CDR3 is 15 amino acids long. Trimming took 8 bases from V and 1 from J; bases not matched to a gene: 9. The CDR3 is CASDKDRVGQETQYF. The CDR3 nucleotides are TGTGCCAGCGATAAGGACAGGGTCGGCCAAGAGACCCAGTACTTC.

The gene calls are TRBV7-2 and TRBJ2-7, with D perhaps being TRBD1 or TRBD2 (6 bases each). The CDR3 extends over 13 amino acids. V gave up 7 bases and J gave up 3 bases, with 13 bases separating them. Germline V gives CDR1 SGHTA, CDR2 FQGNSA. As DNA, the CDR3 is TGTGCCAGCAAACAGGGTAGCGGCTACGAGCAGTACTTC. Protein: CASKQGSGYEQYF.

The chain has TRBV7-9 and TRBJ2-2; D not resolved. V was shortened by 5 bases and J by 1 base, with 11 bases between the two germline ends. The CDR3 is 15 amino acids. Germline V gives CDR1 SEHNR, CDR2 FQNEAQ (reference sequence). The CDR3 region is CASSPIPWNTGELFF. The CDR3 coding sequence is TGTGCCAGCAGCCCCATCCCCTGGAACACCGGGGAGCTGTTTTTT.

The J gene is TRBJ2-7, the V gene TRBV4-2; no clear D gene. The V gene lost 0 bases and the J gene lost 4 bases, with 7 bases spanning the gap. The CDR3 totals 13 residues. In germline, CDR1 is LGHNA, CDR2 YNFKEQ. The CDR3 coding sequence is TGTGCCAGCAGCCAAGAAACGGCTTACGAGCAGTACTTC. Encoded protein: CASSQETAYEQYF.

A few counts support this clone. This sequence joins TRBV29-1 and TRBJ2-7; 9 bases are shared with TRBD2. Germline CDR1 reads SQVTM; CDR2 reads ANQGSEA. Unmatched junction bases numbered 5, after V lost 4 bases and J lost 4 bases. The CDR3 totals 13 residues. The CDR3 is CSVGGRAIYEQYF. The CDR3 DNA reads as TGCAGCGTTGGCGGGAGGGCCATTTACGAGCAGTACTTC.

This clone has just a few counts. V is TRBV19 and J is TRBJ2-2, with TRBD2 identical over 9 bases. The CDR3 covers 16 residues. V shed 7 bases and J 0 bases; nucleotides not matched to a gene: 6. The germline V gene has CDR1 LNHDA and CDR2 SQIVND (reference sequence). CDR3 coding DNA: TGTGCCAGTAATCCAGCGGGAGGTGCGAACACCGGGGAGCTGTTTTTT. This sequence encodes CASNPAGGANTGELFF. Filled out from reference TRBV19 and TRBJ2-2, the complete variable domain reads DGGITQSPKYLFRKEGQNVTLSCEQNLNHDAMYWYRQDPGQGLRLIYYSQIVNDFQKGDIAEGYSVSREKKESFPLTVTSAQKNPTAFYLCASNPAGGANTGELFFGEGSRLTVL.

The chain is built from TRBV7-2 and TRBJ2-5, with 8 bases identical to TRBD2. V was pared by 2 bases and J by 1 base, with 3 bases of the junction left unmatched. The CDR3 runs 15 residues. CDR1 and CDR2 from the germline V gene are SGHTA and FQGNSA. CDR3 sequence: CASSLRGGLQETQYF. CDR3 nucleotides: TGTGCCAGCAGCTTACGCGGGGGGCTCCAAGAGACCCAGTACTTC.

This clone was seen only a few times. V gene TRBV7-3 combines with J gene TRBJ2-1; D is tentatively TRBD1 or TRBD2 (6 bases each). V shed 1 base and J shed 5 bases, with 12 bases lying between them. The CDR3 spans 15 residues. CDR1 SGHTA and CDR2 FQGTGA come from the germline V gene. The CDR3 spells CASSLKGGADNEQFF. The CDR3 bases are TGTGCCAGCAGCTTAAAGGGGGGAGCGGACAATGAGCAGTTCTTC.

This clone was seen a few times. The rearrangement uses TRBV28 and TRBJ2-1; 11 bases align to TRBD2. Per the germline V gene, CDR1 is MDHEN and CDR2 is SYDVKM. The CDR3 covers 16 residues. Losses at the gene ends were 4 bases for V and 4 bases for J; bases not matched to a gene: 6. CDR3 loop: CASSSPTSGIYNEQFF. CDR3 bases: TGTGCCAGCAGTTCCCCGACTAGCGGGATTTACAATGAGCAGTTCTTC. The variable domain in full, completed from reference TRBV28 and TRBJ2-1, reads DVKVTQSSRYLVKRTGEKVFLECVQDMDHENMFWYRQDPGLGLRLIYFSYDVKMKEKGDIPEGYSVSREKKERFSLILESASTNQTSMYLCASSSPTSGIYNEQFFGPGTRLTVL.

This clone appeared a few times. The chain employs TRBV15 and TRBJ1-1; possible D gene TRBD1, 5 bases. Per the germline V gene, CDR1 is LNHNV and CDR2 is YYDKDF (reference sequence). The CDR3 has 16 residues. V was clipped by 0 bases and J by 6 bases, with 17 bases between them. The CDR3 loop is CATSRDLGRGFPEAFF. The CDR3 DNA reads TGTGCCACCAGCAGAGATTTGGGGCGGGGGTTCCCTGAAGCTTTCTTT.

This clone has only a few counts. V gene TRBV7-2 combines with J gene TRBJ2-5; D gene uncertain. Germline V CDR1 and CDR2: SGHTA, FQGNSA. There are 12 residues in the CDR3. V gave up 5 bases and J gave up 9 bases, with 13 bases separating them. The CDR3 region has the DNA TGTGCCAGCAGCCAAGCCGATAGGGCCCAGTACTTC. It codes for CASSQADRAQYF. The full variable domain, in which reference TRBV7-2 and TRBJ2-5 provide the parts outside the CDR3, is GAGVSQSPSNKVTEKGKDVELRCDPISGHTALYWYRQSLGQGLEFLIYFQGNSAPDKSGLPSDRFSAERTGGSVSTLTIQRTQQEDSAVYLCASSQADRAQYFGPGTRLLVL.

A word on this clone: Other DNA sequences in this sample translate to the same CDR3. V is TRBV7-9 and J is TRBJ2-1; D gene uncertain. Germline V gives CDR1 SEHNR, CDR2 FQNEAQ (reference sequence). V lost 1 base to trimming and J lost 4 bases, with 5 bases between them. The CDR3 runs 13 residues. The CDR3 bases are TGTGCCAGCAGCTTAGGAATGTACAATGAGCAGTTCTTC. Translating it yields CASSLGMYNEQFF.

This clone was recorded a few times. This rearrangement joins TRBV29-1 to TRBJ2-7; perhaps TRBD2 as D (6 bases). The ends were cut back, 4 bases at V and 2 bases at J, with 15 bases in the middle. The CDR3 contains 14 residues. Germline V gives CDR1 SQVTM, CDR2 ANQGSEA. Here the CDR3 DNA reads TGCAGCGTTGTCCCATGGGGAGGAACCTACGAGCAGTACTTC. It translates to CSVVPWGGTYEQYF.

The chain links TRBV5-1 to TRBJ1-1, with D unclear. The ends were cut back, 3 bases at V and 1 base at J, with 10 bases in the middle. Germline V lookup: CDR1 SGHRS, CDR2 YFSETQ. The CDR3 runs to 14 residues. CDR3 loop: CASSWTVGNTEAFF. CDR3 coding DNA: TGCGCCAGCAGCTGGACGGTCGGGAACACTGAAGCTTTCTTT.

This clone was observed a handful of times. The V call is TRBV7-9, the J call TRBJ2-2; D unclear. This CDR3 contains 14 residues. V was trimmed by 5 bases and J by 6 bases, leaving 13 bases between them. The germline V gene encodes CDR1 SEHNR and CDR2 FQNEAQ (reference sequence). The CDR3 DNA reads as TGTGCCAGCAGCCCTCGTTTAATACCCGGGGAGCTGTTTTTT. This gives the protein CASSPRLIPGELFF.

CDR3 bases: TGTGCCAGCAGCTTAGGGACAGTGCGGGAAAAACTGTTTTTT. Residues: CASSLGTVREKLFF. The chain recombines TRBV9 with TRBJ1-4; 7 bases map to TRBD1. Germline trimming cut 4 bases from V and 8 bases from J; bases unmatched to any gene: 8. The CDR3 spans 14 residues. Germline V gives CDR1 SGDLS, CDR2 YYNGEE.

The chain uses TRBV7-3 and TRBJ1-1, with D possibly being TRBD1 (6 bases). The germline CDR1 and CDR2 sequences are SGHTA and FQGTGA. There are 13 residues in the CDR3. The ends were cut back, 5 bases at V and 3 bases at J, with 10 bases in the middle. The CDR3: CASSLEGDTEAFF. DNA of the CDR3: TGTGCCAGCAGCCTCGAGGGGGACACTGAAGCTTTCTTT.

The V and J genes are TRBV6-1 and TRBJ2-1, with TRBD2 matching 7 bases. Germline V gene lookup returns CDR1 MNHNS and CDR2 SASEGT. Trimming took 8 bases from V and 0 from J; bases not matched to a gene: 1. This CDR3 comprises 13 residues. The CDR3: CASRDYSYNEQFF. CDR3 bases: TGTGCCAGCCGGGACTACTCCTACAATGAGCAGTTCTTC.

The chain uses TRBV18 and TRBJ2-4, with D tentatively TRBD1 or TRBD2 (5 bases each). The V gene's germline CDR1 is KGHSH and CDR2 LQKENI. V lost 1 base and J 1 base, leaving 8 bases between the germline ends. This CDR3 is built from 15 residues. The CDR3 loop reads CASSPRGVAKNIQYF. The CDR3 DNA reads as TGTGCCAGCTCACCACGAGGGGTTGCCAAAAACATTCAGTACTTC.

The chain links TRBV9 to TRBJ2-3; perhaps TRBD2 as D (6 bases). The germline gives CDR1 SGDLS, CDR2 YYNGEE. This CDR3 has 16 residues. The V gene lost 0 bases and the J gene lost 6 bases, with 17 bases spanning the gap. This chain's CDR3 is CASSVGPGGRSDTQYF. The CDR3 DNA reads as TGTGCCAGCAGCGTAGGCCCCGGAGGGAGGTCGGATACGCAGTATTTT.

This CDR3 reads CASSLQFYGYTF. DNA of the CDR3: TGTGCCAGCAGTTTACAGTTCTATGGCTACACCTTC. V gene TRBV28 combines with J gene TRBJ1-2; D gene unclear. Germline assignment: CDR1 MDHEN and CDR2 SYDVKM. The CDR3 sequence is 12 residues long. Deletions cut 2 bases from V and 4 bases from J, with 5 bases between.

J is TRBJ2-3 and V is TRBV4-2; TRBD2 is a possible D gene (6 bases). The germline V gene encodes CDR1 LGHNA and CDR2 YNFKEQ. Trimming removed 4 bases at V and 6 bases at J, with 8 bases between. The CDR3 totals 12 residues. The CDR3 is CASSPAGDTQYF. Written as DNA, the CDR3 is TGTGCCAGCAGCCCGGCGGGGGATACGCAGTATTTT.

This clone has just a few counts. J is TRBJ2-1 and V is TRBV27; TRBD1 aligns across 8 bases. Germline values: CDR1 MNHEY, CDR2 SMNVEV (reference sequence). The junction had 4 bases not matched to a gene; V was cut back by 5 bases and J by 1 base. This CDR3 region has 15 residues. For the CDR3, the DNA is TGTGCCAGCAGTCCGGGACAGGATTCCTACAATGAGCAGTTCTTC. Translation gives CASSPGQDSYNEQFF.